Each of the 10 T cell receptor beta chains below was sequenced from the same sample in a study of STAT5B mutations in CD4+ large granular lymphocyte leukemia. Profiling relied on immunoSEQ multiplex PCR, and the TCRdb table lists in-frame clones only, not all of them. The sample lists approximately 34,000 clones, roughly 72% occurring once. Material: CD4+ T cells from blood buffy coats. The receptors here all came from a human donor in good health.

The genes are TRBV27 and TRBJ1-2, with 9 bases aligning to TRBD1. The length of the CDR3 is 12 residues. Germline V CDR1 and CDR2: MNHEY, SMNVEV (reference sequence). Trimming at V came to 7 bases and at J to 12 bases, leaving 9 bases not matched to a gene. The CDR3 sequence: CASTRDRVGHTF. In DNA form, the CDR3 reads TGTGCCAGCACCCGGGACAGGGTCGGCCACACCTTC.

J is TRBJ2-7 and V is TRBV5-4, with 7 nucleotides matching TRBD1. Germline V gene sequence: CDR1 SGHNT, CDR2 YYREEE (reference sequence). V was clipped by 0 bases and J by 6 bases; unmatched bases: 9. The CDR3 sequence is 15 residues long. CDR3 region: CASSLAGTAGSEQYF. The CDR3 region has the DNA TGTGCCAGCAGCTTGGCTGGGACAGCAGGTTCCGAGCAGTACTTC.

The V and J genes are TRBV27 and TRBJ2-2, with 15 nucleotides matching TRBD2. The germline V gene has CDR1 MNHEY and CDR2 SMNVEV (reference sequence). J gave up 6 bases and V 4 bases, and 6 bases lay outside the gene matches. This CDR3 has 17 residues. The CDR3 nucleotides are TGTGCCAGCAGTTGGACTAGCGGGGGGGCTGTCCCCGGGGAGCTGTTTTTT. It encodes CASSWTSGGAVPGELFF.

J is TRBJ1-6 and V is TRBV13; 11 bases match TRBD1. The V gene end was trimmed by 6 bases and the J gene end by 9 bases; junction bases not matched to a gene: 4. CDR1 and CDR2 from the germline V gene are PRHDT and FYEKMQ (reference sequence). The CDR3 has 14 amino acids. This CDR3 is CASRTGTGGSPLHF. In nucleotides, the CDR3 is TGTGCCAGCAGGACCGGGACAGGGGGTTCACCCCTCCACTTT.

The chain has TRBV7-9 and TRBJ1-1; D perhaps matches TRBD1 (5 bases). This CDR3 is 15 amino acids long. CDR1 and CDR2 (germline): SEHNR, FQNEAQ (reference sequence). Deletions cut 5 bases from V and 0 bases from J, with 13 bases between. In nucleotides, the CDR3 is TGTGCCAGCAGCCCCAGGAGAGGGGTGAACACTGAAGCTTTCTTT. Translated: CASSPRRGVNTEAFF.

The chain couples TRBV7-3 to TRBJ2-7; TRBD2 matches at 8 bases. Germline V gene lookup returns CDR1 SGHTA and CDR2 FQGTGA. The CDR3 runs 15 residues. V trimming: 0 bases; J trimming: 2 bases; junction bases outside the gene matches: 3. The CDR3 protein is CASSLTRGGTYEQYF. The CDR3 DNA is TGTGCCAGCAGCTTAACTCGGGGGGGTACCTACGAGCAGTACTTC.

The genes are TRBV5-4 and TRBJ1-6, with TRBD1 as a possible D gene (5 bases). The CDR3 is 14 amino acids. Germline CDR1 and CDR2: SGHNT and YYREEE (reference sequence). V was shortened by 4 bases and J by 8 bases, with 13 bases between the two germline ends. The CDR3 DNA reads as TGTGCCAGCAGCCAAACAGGACGGGATTCACCCCTCCACTTT. Amino acid sequence: CASSQTGRDSPLHF.

V is TRBV10-3 and J is TRBJ1-3; no definite D call. Germline CDR1 and CDR2: ENHRY and SYGVKD. The CDR3 is 13 amino acids. Trimming took 2 bases from V and 5 from J, leaving 7 bases between them. Here the CDR3 DNA reads TGTGCCATCAGTGAGGGCCGTAGAAACACCATATATTTT. Its protein is CAISEGRRNTIYF.

J is TRBJ1-1 and V is TRBV6-6; D not certain. V was trimmed by 5 bases and J by 1 base, leaving 14 bases between them. This CDR3 region has 15 residues. Per the germline V gene, CDR1 is MNHNY and CDR2 is SVGAGI (reference sequence). CDR3 in DNA: TGTGCCAGCAGTCCCGTTGGGGTGGGGAACACTGAAGCTTTCTTT. Its protein is CASSPVGVGNTEAFF.

The J gene is TRBJ2-2, the V gene TRBV4-3, with TRBD2 matching 8 bases. Germline V gene data show CDR1 as LGHNA and CDR2 as YSLEER. Trimming removed 1 base from V and 2 bases from J; junction bases left unmatched: 6. The CDR3 has 17 amino acids. CDR3 nucleotides: TGCGCCAGCAGCCAAGTCTTTGCGGGGGGAAACACCGGGGAGCTGTTTTTT. Protein: CASSQVFAGGNTGELFF.